Described below is a single TCR beta chain sequence and its context. Researchers sorted participants into cohorts using their self-reported clinical history. People in the exposed group encountered a COVID-19 case within 2 weeks before entering the study. This record belongs to a study of blood T cell repertoires in COVID-19. The overall study: In each case, the material was cDNA or gDNA derived from T cells, B-cell-depleted T cells, or PBMCs.

There are 16 residues in the CDR3. The germline CDR1 and CDR2 sequences are MNHEY and SVGAGI. V was clipped by 2 bases and J by 5 bases; unmatched bases: 11. Clones were read by immunoSEQ multiplex PCR, and TCRdb kept only the in-frame ones, dropping some. The table has about 430,000 clones, about 88% seen once. The gene calls are TRBV6-5 and TRBJ1-2; 7 bases map to TRBD1. The clonotype comes from a woman between 18 and 29 years old who had been exposed to COVID-19. Sequenced material: PBMCs or T cells enriched from blood (not recorded which). The CDR3 DNA reads TGTGCCAGCAGTTACGGACCAGGAGGGGGCCTGTATGGCTACACCTTC. This gives the protein CASSYGPGGGLYGYTF.